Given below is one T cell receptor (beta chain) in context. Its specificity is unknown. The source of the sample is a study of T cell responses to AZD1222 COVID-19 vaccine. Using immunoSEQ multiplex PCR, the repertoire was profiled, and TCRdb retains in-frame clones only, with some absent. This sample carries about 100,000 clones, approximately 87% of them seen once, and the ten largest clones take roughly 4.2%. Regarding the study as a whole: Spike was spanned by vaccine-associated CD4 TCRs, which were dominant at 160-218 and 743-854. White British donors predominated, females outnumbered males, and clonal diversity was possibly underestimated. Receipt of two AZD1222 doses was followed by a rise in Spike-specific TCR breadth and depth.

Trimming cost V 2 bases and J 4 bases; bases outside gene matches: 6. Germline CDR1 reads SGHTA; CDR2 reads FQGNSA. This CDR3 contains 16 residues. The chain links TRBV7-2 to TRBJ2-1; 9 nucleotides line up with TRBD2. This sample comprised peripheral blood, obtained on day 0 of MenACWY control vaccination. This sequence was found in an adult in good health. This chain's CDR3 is CASSLPGTSPYNEQFF. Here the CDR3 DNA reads TGTGCCAGCAGCTTACCCGGGACTAGCCCTTACAATGAGCAGTTCTTC.